This record looks at one TCR beta chain sequence and its context. Its antigen is unknown. No quality values exist for individual bases; no much larger clone is one base distant. Within the sample, other DNA sequences also encode this same CDR3. According to the germline V gene, CDR1 reads SGHDT and CDR2 reads YYEEEE. V lost 1 base and J lost 1 base; the stretch between them is 8 bases long. Including the terminal cysteine and phenylalanine, the CDR3 comprises 14 residues. Left in the record is the CDR3 DNA by itself, 42 bases read in frame from the first base. The sample belongs to a study of shared clonotypes between healthy human individuals (TCRdb year 2020). Notes on the research overall: A few men and a couple of women, aged 18 to 49 years, made up the cohort. Different laboratories and diverse techniques were used to prepare libraries and sequence TCR repertoires, to increase sequencing depth and limit assay-specific biases. For each donor, CD4 naive and CD4 memory were each given three plates, CD8 naive was given two plates, and CD8 memory was given one plate. To estimate repertoire size and how much clonotypes are shared between individuals, the study performed deep sequencing of blood TCR repertoires from five healthy adults. Per donor, leukapheresis produced somewhere between about 0.94 and 8.9 billion PBMCs.

TCR CDR3 regions were amplified from genomic DNA by multiplex PCR using the deep immunoSEQ assay. Genomic DNA extracted from each cell subset was distributed evenly over all wells of several immunoSEQ 96-well plates, and each plate served as one replicate. For sorted subsets, each replicate PCR was loaded with around 200 ng genomic DNA, equivalent to about 33,000 T cell genomes. Purified libraries were quantified with a Qubit 3.0 fluorometer, sized on a Bioanalyzer 2100, and re-quantified with the KAPA Library Quantification kit. A separate single-read 150-cycle Illumina NextSeq 550 flow cell was used to sequence each immunoSEQ 96-well plate. As for the original processing: Because the immunoSEQ output held only junctional sequences and lacked quality scores, the filtering could not match the filtering applied to full-length reads. Sequences were annotated with PyIR, a Python wrapper for IgBLAST v1.9, using IMGT germline references to assign V/J genes and CDR3. Any read was removed if the V/J assignment was weak (E-value above 1e-6), the CDR3 was missing, or the read contained stop codons, out-of-frame junctions, or ambiguous translated residues. V3J clonotypes were defined as sequences sharing an identical inferred V gene, J gene, and CDR3 amino acid sequence. Percentage overlap between repertoires was computed as shared unique clonotypes divided by the size of the smaller repertoire. Repertoire richness was assessed with RTK rarefaction, the Chao1 estimator, and Recon v2.1 estimates of unobserved clonotypes. For all TCRbeta clonotypes obtained by the gDNA method from a handful of donors, generation probabilities were computed with OLGA. In its TCRdb copy, this immuneACCESS table keeps in-frame sequences only and misses some clones. Where compared with another copy, unresolved V genes explain less than half of these, and the others have no known cause. That table furnishes V, J and clone size, whereas the DNA furnished D and trimming. This sample holds some 2,500,000 clones; under 95% were observed only once. The leading ten clones occupy 0.37% of the sample.

Donors were healthy HIV-negative adults with no recently reported acute infections or vaccinations. All donors were Caucasian adults living in Nashville, Tennessee, USA. CD4+ T cells were enriched by magnetic negative selection, after which naive cells were positively selected on CD45RA and the negative fraction was taken as the memory subset. Blood was collected by leukapheresis, and PBMCs were isolated by Ficoll-Histopaque density gradient centrifugation and then cryopreserved in liquid nitrogen vapor phase. Analytical flow cytometry was used to check the purity and quantity of each magnetically sorted T cell population. Genomic DNA was isolated from each sorted fraction and quantified by UV absorbance on a Nanodrop 2000c. Overall study results and their limits: About 5% of naive CD4, 3.5% of naive CD8, about 2.1% of memory CD4, and 0.35% to 0.4% of memory CD8 clonotypes were shared across several donors. Pairwise subsampling indicated that sequencing depth was expected to affect the degree of clonotype sharing among donors. Sampling was restricted to blood, and TCR repertoires in tissue are likely to differ from TCR repertoires in blood. Because the study included a small number of donors, the genetic and exposure-history diversity represented was limited. Clonotypes shared by all four sorted-subset donors showed higher generation probabilities than non-shared clonotypes. Rarefaction of sorted-subset datasets indicated incomplete sequencing despite the large sequencing depth. Naive subsets generally had larger estimated clonotype richness than memory subsets.

This clonotype was sampled from a young man in good health. Some clones in this sample may be carry-over from other donors' samples. Sequencing was done on a sample of naive CD4+ T cells from PBMCs. This specimen's cell subset or site label, per the study, means: CD45RA+ positively selected. This chain is built from TRBV5-6 and TRBJ1-1, with a weak D call of TRBD1 (6 bases match). In nucleotides, the sequence is TGTGCCAGCAGCTTGCAGGGGCGGAACACTGAAGCTTTCTTT. This sequence encodes CASSLQGRNTEAFF. With the rest looked up from the reference TRBV5-6 and TRBJ1-1 genes rather than sequenced, the full variable domain is DAGVTQSPTHLIKTRGQQVTLRCSPKSGHDTVSWYQQALGQGPQFIFQYYEEEERQRGNFPDRFSGHQFPNYSSELNVNALLLGDSALYLCASSLQGRNTEAFFGQGTRLTVV.